The 10 T cell receptor beta chains below come from one sample, sequenced in a study of shared clonotypes between healthy human individuals. TCRdb's copy holds only in-frame clones and misses some; the assay was immunoSEQ multiplex PCR. The data contain under 2.5 million clones, 85% to 95% of them singletons. The specimen sequenced was naive CD4+ T cells from PBMCs. Subset indicated: CD45RA+ positively selected. The receptor set was obtained from a man younger than 30 in good health. Some clones in this sample may be carry-over from other donors' samples.

The rearrangement joins TRBV6-6 to TRBJ1-2; D might be TRBD1 (5 bases). CDR3 length: 15 residues. V was trimmed by 8 bases and J by 1 base, leaving 17 bases between them. Germline assignment: CDR1 MNHNY and CDR2 SVGAGI (reference sequence). In nucleotides, the CDR3 is TGTGCCAGCGTTGGGGGGTTGGTGGGTAACTATGGCTACACCTTC. This codes for CASVGGLVGNYGYTF.

This clone came up many times. This chain joins TRBV11-2 and TRBJ2-5, with D uncertain. Germline assignment: CDR1 SGHAT and CDR2 FQNNGV. This CDR3 is built from 14 residues. Trimming removed 8 bases from V and 0 bases from J, with 13 bases in between. Here the CDR3 DNA reads TGTGCCAGCTCGACCGCCCCGTACCAAGAGACCCAGTACTTC. It codes for CASSTAPYQETQYF.

The chain employs TRBV10-3 and TRBJ2-7; a weak D match, TRBD1 (6 bases). The CDR3 runs to 14 residues. V gave up 3 bases and J gave up 6 bases, with 15 bases separating them. Germline CDR1 ENHRY, CDR2 SYGVKD. The CDR3 nucleotides read TGTGCCATCAGTGAAAACCCAGGGGTGGGCGAGCAGTACTTC. It yields the protein CAISENPGVGEQYF.

This chain uses TRBV7-9 with TRBJ2-5; D is uncertain. Germline CDR1 and CDR2: SEHNR and FQNEAQ (reference sequence). The CDR3 extends over 18 amino acids. With 2 bases removed from V and 1 base from J, the gap between germline ends came to 20 bases. CDR3 coding DNA: TGTGCCAGCAGCTTAAACGGGTTTGTAGGTCGAATCCAAGAGACCCAGTACTTC. Its translation: CASSLNGFVGRIQETQYF.

Of note for this clone: Other DNA sequences from this sample encode an identical CDR3 as well. The chain has TRBV4-3 and TRBJ1-5; no definite D call. The CDR3 has 13 amino acids. Germline assignment: CDR1 LGHNA and CDR2 YSLEER. The V end lost 0 bases, the J end lost 5 bases, and 5 bases lay between the germline ends. The CDR3 DNA is TGCGCCAGCAGCCAAGATCTTGATCAGCCCCAGCATTTT. As protein: CASSQDLDQPQHF.

The chain links TRBV27 to TRBJ2-2; TRBD2 matches at 8 bases. The CDR3 runs 14 residues. J was trimmed by 4 bases and V by 7 bases; bases with no gene match: 5. CDR1 is MNHEY and CDR2 is SMNVEV in the germline V gene (reference sequence). Here the CDR3 DNA reads TGTGCCAGCAATCGGGGGGGGAGCACCGGGGAGCTGTTTTTT. Protein product: CASNRGGSTGELFF.

The chain uses TRBV11-3 and TRBJ2-3, with 8 bases fitting TRBD1. The CDR3 is 14 amino acids. V lost 4 bases to trimming and J lost 4 bases; unmatched junction nucleotides: 4. Germline V gene lookup returns CDR1 SGHNT and CDR2 YENEEA. The chain's CDR3 is CASSWRTGSDTQYF. The CDR3 DNA reads as TGTGCCAGCAGCTGGCGGACAGGGTCAGATACGCAGTATTTT.

The chain couples TRBV5-4 to TRBJ2-1; no reliable D call. CDR1 is SGHNT and CDR2 is YYREEE in the germline V gene (reference sequence). The V end lost 1 base, the J end lost 7 bases, and 12 bases lay between the germline ends. CDR3 length equals 14 residues. The CDR3 reads CASSLISRNNEQFF. CDR3 nucleotides: TGTGCCAGCAGCTTGATCTCGCGAAATAATGAGCAGTTCTTC.

The V gene is TRBV5-4, the J gene TRBJ1-4; the match to TRBD1 covers 12 bases. V shed 4 bases, J shed 4 bases, and the junction held 8 bases outside the gene matches. The germline V gene encodes CDR1 SGHNT and CDR2 YYREEE (reference sequence). This CDR3 has 17 residues. CDR3 DNA: TGTGCCAGCAGCACCCCGGGACAGGGGGCGGTTAATGAAAAACTGTTTTTT. This sequence encodes CASSTPGQGAVNEKLFF.

This sequence joins TRBV5-1 and TRBJ2-7, with D possibly TRBD2 on 6 matching bases. The germline V and J ends were trimmed by 2 bases and 2 bases, with 17 bases remaining between them. The CDR3 is 16 amino acids. The V gene's germline CDR1 is SGHRS and CDR2 YFSETQ. The CDR3 DNA reads as TGCGCCAGCAGCTTCACGATTGGGACTGGGACCTACGAGCAGTACTTC. Protein: CASSFTIGTGTYEQYF.